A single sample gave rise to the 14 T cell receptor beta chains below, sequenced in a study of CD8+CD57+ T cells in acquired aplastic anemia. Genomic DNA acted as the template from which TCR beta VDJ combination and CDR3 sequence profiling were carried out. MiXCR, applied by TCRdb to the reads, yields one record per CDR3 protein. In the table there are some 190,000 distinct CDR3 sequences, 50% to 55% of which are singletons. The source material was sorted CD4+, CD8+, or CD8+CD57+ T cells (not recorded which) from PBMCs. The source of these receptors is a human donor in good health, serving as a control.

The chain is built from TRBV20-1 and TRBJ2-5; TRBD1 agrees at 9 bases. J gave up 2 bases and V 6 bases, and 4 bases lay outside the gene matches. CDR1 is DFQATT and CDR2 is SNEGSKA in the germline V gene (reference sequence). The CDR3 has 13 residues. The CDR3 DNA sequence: TGCAGTGCGCGAGGACAGGGGCAAGAGACCCAGTACTTC. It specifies CSARGQGQETQYF.

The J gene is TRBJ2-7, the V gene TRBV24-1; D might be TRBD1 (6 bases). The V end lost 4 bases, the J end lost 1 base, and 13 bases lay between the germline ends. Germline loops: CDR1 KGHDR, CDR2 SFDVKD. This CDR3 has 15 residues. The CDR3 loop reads CATSEETGPSYEQYF. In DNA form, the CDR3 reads TGTGCCACCAGTGAAGAGACAGGTCCTTCCTACGAGCAGTACTTC.

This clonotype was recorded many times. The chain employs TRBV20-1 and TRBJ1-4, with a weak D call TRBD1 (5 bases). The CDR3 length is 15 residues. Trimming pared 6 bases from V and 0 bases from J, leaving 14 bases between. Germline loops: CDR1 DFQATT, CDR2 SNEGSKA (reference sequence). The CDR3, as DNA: TGCAGTGCGAGGGACCTCGGTACAACTAATGAAAAACTGTTTTTT. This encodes CSARDLGTTNEKLFF.

CDR3 in DNA: TGTGCCAGCAGCCCCACCGGAGGGACCTACGAGCAGTACTTC. This gives the protein CASSPTGGTYEQYF. V and J are TRBV7-3 and TRBJ2-7, with a tentative D call TRBD2 (6 bases). Germline loops: CDR1 SGHTA, CDR2 FQGTGA. V shed 5 bases and J shed 2 bases, with 13 bases lying between them. The CDR3 spans 14 residues.

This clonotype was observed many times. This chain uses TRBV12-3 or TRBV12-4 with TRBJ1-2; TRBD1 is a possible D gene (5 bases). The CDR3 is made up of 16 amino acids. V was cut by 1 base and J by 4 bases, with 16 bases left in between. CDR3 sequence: CASSLGAGVRAYGYTF. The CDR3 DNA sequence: TGTGCCAGCAGTTTAGGGGCGGGGGTCAGAGCCTATGGCTACACCTTC.

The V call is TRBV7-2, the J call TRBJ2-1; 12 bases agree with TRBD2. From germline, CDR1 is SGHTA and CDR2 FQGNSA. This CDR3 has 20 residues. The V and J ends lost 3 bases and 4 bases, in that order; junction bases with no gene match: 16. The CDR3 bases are TGTGCCAGCAGCTTTGGGGGGGGGGCTAGCGGGGGGGCGATATACAATGAGCAGTTCTTC. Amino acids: CASSFGGGASGGAIYNEQFF. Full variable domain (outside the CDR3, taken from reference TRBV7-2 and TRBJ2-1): GAGVSQSPSNKVTEKGKDVELRCDPISGHTALYWYRQSLGQGLEFLIYFQGNSAPDKSGLPSDRFSAERTGGSVSTLTIQRTQQEDSAVYLCASSFGGGASGGAIYNEQFFGPGTRLTVL.

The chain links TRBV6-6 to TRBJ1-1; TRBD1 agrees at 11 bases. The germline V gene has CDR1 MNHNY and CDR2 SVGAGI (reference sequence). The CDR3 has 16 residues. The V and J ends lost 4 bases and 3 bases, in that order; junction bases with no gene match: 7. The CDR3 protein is CASSSRPGQGDTEAFF. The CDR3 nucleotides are TGTGCCAGCAGTTCGCGCCCGGGACAGGGGGACACTGAAGCTTTCTTT.

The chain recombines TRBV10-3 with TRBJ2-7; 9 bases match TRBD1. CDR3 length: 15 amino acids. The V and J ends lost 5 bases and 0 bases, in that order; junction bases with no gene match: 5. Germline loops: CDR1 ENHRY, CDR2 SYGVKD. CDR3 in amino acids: CAISTWTGVSYEQYF. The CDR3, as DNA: TGTGCCATCAGTACATGGACAGGGGTCTCCTACGAGCAGTACTTC.

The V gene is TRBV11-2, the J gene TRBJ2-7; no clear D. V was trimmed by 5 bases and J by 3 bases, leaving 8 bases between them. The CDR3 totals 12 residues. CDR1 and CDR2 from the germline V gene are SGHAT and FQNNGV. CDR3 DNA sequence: TGTGCCAGCAGCCCTAACGACTACGAGCAGTACTTC. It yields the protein CASSPNDYEQYF.

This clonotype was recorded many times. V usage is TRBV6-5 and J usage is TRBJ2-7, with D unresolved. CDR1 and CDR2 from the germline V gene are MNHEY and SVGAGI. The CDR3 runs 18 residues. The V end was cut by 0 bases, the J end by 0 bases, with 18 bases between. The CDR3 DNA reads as TGTGCCAGCAGTTACTCGATCCCCCAGTTTGGGAACTCCTACGAGCAGTACTTC. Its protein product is CASSYSIPQFGNSYEQYF.

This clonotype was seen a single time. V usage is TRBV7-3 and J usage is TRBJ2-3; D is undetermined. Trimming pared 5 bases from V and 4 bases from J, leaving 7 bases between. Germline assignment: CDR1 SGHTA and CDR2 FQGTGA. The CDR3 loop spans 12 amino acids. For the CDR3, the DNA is TGTGCCAGCAGCGAGGCGGCAGATACGCAGTATTTT. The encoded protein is CASSEAADTQYF.

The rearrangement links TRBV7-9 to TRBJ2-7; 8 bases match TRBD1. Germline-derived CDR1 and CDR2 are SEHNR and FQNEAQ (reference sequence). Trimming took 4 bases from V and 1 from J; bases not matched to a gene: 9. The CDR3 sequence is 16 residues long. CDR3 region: CASSSGQGPTSYEQYF. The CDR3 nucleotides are TGTGCCAGCAGCTCCGGACAGGGCCCTACTTCCTACGAGCAGTACTTC. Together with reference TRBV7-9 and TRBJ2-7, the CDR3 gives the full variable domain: DTGVSQNPRHKITKRGQNVTFRCDPISEHNRLYWYRQTLGQGPEFLTYFQNEAQLEKSRLLSDRFSAERPKGSFSTLEIQRTEQGDSAMYLCASSSGQGPTSYEQYFGPGTRLTVT.

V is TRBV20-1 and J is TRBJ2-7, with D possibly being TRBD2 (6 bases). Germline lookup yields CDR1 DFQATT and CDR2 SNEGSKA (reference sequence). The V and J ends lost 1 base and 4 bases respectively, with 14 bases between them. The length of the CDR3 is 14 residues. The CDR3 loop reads CSARVAGLDYEQYF. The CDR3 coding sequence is TGCAGTGCTAGAGTTGCGGGGCTAGATTACGAGCAGTACTTC.

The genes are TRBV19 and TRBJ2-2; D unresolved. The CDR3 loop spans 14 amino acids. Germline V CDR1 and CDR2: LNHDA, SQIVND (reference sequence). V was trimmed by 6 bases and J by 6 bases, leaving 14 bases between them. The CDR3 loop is CASRSSSMAGELFF. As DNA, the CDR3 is TGTGCCAGTAGAAGTTCCTCGATGGCCGGGGAGCTGTTTTTT.